This T cell receptor beta chain appears in the sequencing data of a study of T-cell reconstitution after alpha-beta-depleted transplantation in children. Unique molecular identifiers were built into the TCRbeta library. TCRdb analysed the PCR reads with MiXCR anew, one entry per CDR3 protein. The sample shows about 610,000 distinct CDR3 sequences, approximately 10% of them seen only once. This clonotype was observed a few times. V was shortened by 1 base and J by 8 bases, with 9 bases between the two germline ends. Germline values: CDR1 LGHNA, CDR2 YSLEER. The CDR3 is 13 amino acids. The chain has TRBV4-3 and TRBJ2-1; D is uncertain. The source material was PBMCs from the stem cell graft donor, sampled from the stem cell graft. The source is a human donor who donated a stem cell graft to a child with acute myeloid leukemia. For the CDR3, the DNA is TGCGCCAGCAGCCAAGTTGGGCTCTATGAGCAGTTCTTC. It is translated as CASSQVGLYEQFF.